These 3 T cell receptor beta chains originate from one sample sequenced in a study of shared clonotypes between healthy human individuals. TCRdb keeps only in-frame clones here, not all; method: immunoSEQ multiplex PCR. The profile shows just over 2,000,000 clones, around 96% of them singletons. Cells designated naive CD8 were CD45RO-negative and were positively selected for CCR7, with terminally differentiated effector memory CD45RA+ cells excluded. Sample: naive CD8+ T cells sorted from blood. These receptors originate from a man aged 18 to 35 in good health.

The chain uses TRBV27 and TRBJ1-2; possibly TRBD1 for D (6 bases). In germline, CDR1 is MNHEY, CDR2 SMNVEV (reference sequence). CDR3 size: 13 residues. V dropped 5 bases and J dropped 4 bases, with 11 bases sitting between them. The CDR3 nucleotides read TGTGCCAGCAGTACGGGACACACCTATGGCTACACCTTC. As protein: CASSTGHTYGYTF.

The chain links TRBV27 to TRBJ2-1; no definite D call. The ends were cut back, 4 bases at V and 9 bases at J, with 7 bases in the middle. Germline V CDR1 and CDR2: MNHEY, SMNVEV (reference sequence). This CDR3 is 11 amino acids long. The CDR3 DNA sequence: TGTGCCAGCAGTTCAATCGGTGAGCAGTTCTTC. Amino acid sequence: CASSSIGEQFF.

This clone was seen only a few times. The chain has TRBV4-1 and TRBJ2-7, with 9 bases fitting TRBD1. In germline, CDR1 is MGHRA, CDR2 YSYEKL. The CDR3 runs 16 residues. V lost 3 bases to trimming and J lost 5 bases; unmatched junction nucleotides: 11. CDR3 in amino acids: CASSHHPGQGVNEQYF. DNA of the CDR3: TGCGCCAGCAGCCATCATCCGGGACAGGGCGTAAACGAGCAGTACTTC.